A selection of T cell receptor beta chains follows, all from one sample in a study of regulatory T cells in long-lasting Graves disease. In TCRdb, the multiplex PCR reads were re-called with MiXCR into one record per CDR3 protein. The sample carries 400,000 to 650,000 distinct CDR3 sequences, about 15% recorded once. The data also belong to a second study, concerning T cells in Graves' hyperthyroidism and ophthalmopathy.

The sample was peripheral blood mononuclear cells (PBMCs), taken at new diagnosis, from a patient treated with antithyroid drugs. These receptors were taken from a woman aged 35-60 years with Graves disease. Both conserved end residues are part of each CDR3. Each record gives: D gene, J gene, clone size, V gene, CDR3 DNA, CDR3 protein. A D gene is named only where the DNA matches it firmly. Size is stated for part of the rows, as once, few or many counts, or as a class when the clone is expanded.

-	TRBJ1-2	few	TRBV19	TGTGCCAGTAGTATCCCGGCTATCAGAGACAACTATGGCTACACCTTC	CASSIPAIRDNYGYTF
TRBD2	TRBJ2-1	-	TRBV12-3/TRBV12-4	TGTGCCAGCAGAGAGCCGGGGGGGGCGTGGGAGCAGTTCTTC	CASREPGGAWEQFF
-	TRBJ2-3	few	TRBV4-1	TGCGCCAGCAGCCAAAGGACGGACCCCACAGATACGCAGTATTTT	CASSQRTDPTDTQYF
TRBD1	TRBJ1-2	once	TRBV9	TGTGCCAGCAGCCAAGCAGGGGGGACCACCCGGGGCTACACCTTC	CASSQAGGTTRGYTF
-	TRBJ1-5	few	TRBV29-1	TGCAGCGTTGCAGAAAATAGCAATCAGCCCCAGCATTTT	CSVAENSNQPQHF
-	TRBJ1-2	-	TRBV11-3	TGTGCCAGCAGCTTTTACCAGGGTCTTGGCTACACCTTC	CASSFYQGLGYTF
-	TRBJ2-2	-	TRBV12-3/TRBV12-4	TGTGCCAGCAGTCCCCGGGCAGGGGACACCGGGGAGCTGTTTTTT	CASSPRAGDTGELFF
-	TRBJ1-1	few	TRBV19	TGTGCCAGTAGTAGTAGGGCCTCAGGAAACACTGAAGCTTTCTTT	CASSSRASGNTEAFF
-	TRBJ1-3	once	TRBV6-2/TRBV6-3	TGTGCCAGCAAGGTCACCTCTGGAAACACCATATATTTT	CASKVTSGNTIYF
-	TRBJ2-7	many	TRBV7-3	TGTGCCAGCAGCTTAAGGTCCCGGGGCCCCTACGAGCAGTACTTC	CASSLRSRGPYEQYF
-	TRBJ2-3	few	TRBV7-9	TGTGCCAGCAGCGGGCGCCGTTCGGGGGGCACAGATACGCAGTATTTT	CASSGRRSGGTDTQYF
-	TRBJ2-7	many	TRBV2	TGTGCCACGTCGTCAGATTCCTACGAGCAGTACTTC	CATSSDSYEQYF
-	TRBJ1-6	-	TRBV19	TGTGCCGGGAAGGGGAATTCACCCCTCCACTTT	CAGKGNSPLHF
TRBD2	TRBJ2-3	-	TRBV7-9	TGTGCCAGCAGCTCCACTAGCGGGGGCCTCACAGATACGCAGTATTTT	CASSSTSGGLTDTQYF
-	TRBJ2-3	many	TRBV11-2	TGTGCCAGCAGCCCAAGGACAGAATCCGATACGCAGTATTTT	CASSPRTESDTQYF
-	TRBJ2-1	many	TRBV6-2/TRBV6-3	TGTGCCAGCAGCCACGGCCCTAGCCCGGGGGACAATGAGCAGTTCTTC	CASSHGPSPGDNEQFF
-	TRBJ1-2	-	TRBV3-1	TGTGCCAGCAGCCAAGATGGGGTGTACTATGGCTACACCTTC	CASSQDGVYYGYTF
TRBD1	TRBJ2-7	many	TRBV6-2/TRBV6-3	TGTGCCAGCACCTTGGACAGGGGAAGAACGAGGCAGTACTTC	CASTLDRGRTRQYF
-	TRBJ2-7	many	TRBV11-2	TGTGCCAGCAGCTTAGAAATCACCAGGAACGAGCAGTACTTC	CASSLEITRNEQYF
TRBD2	TRBJ2-5	many	TRBV2	TGTGCCAGCAGCCCTACCTTAGCGGGGGGCAGGAAGACCCAGTACTTC	CASSPTLAGGRKTQYF
-	TRBJ2-5	few	TRBV14	TGTGCCAGCAGCCTCTTGGGGTCCGAAGAGACCCAGTACTTC	CASSLLGSEETQYF
-	TRBJ2-5	-	TRBV20-1	TGCAGTGCTAGAGTCCCCCGAAGTTTTAGCGGAGAGACCCAGTACTTC	CSARVPRSFSGETQYF
TRBD2	TRBJ2-1	many	TRBV3-1	TGTGCCAGCAGCCTCCATACGGAGGGACTATCGAGCTATGAGCAGTTCTTC	CASSLHTEGLSSYEQFF
-	TRBJ1-5	-	TRBV5-1	TGCGCCAGCAGCTTGAATCCAGGGGATGTTCAGCCCCAGCATTTT	CASSLNPGDVQPQHF
TRBD1	TRBJ2-2	few	TRBV4-1	TGCGCCAGCAGTCGGGACAGGAGAAACACCGGGGAGCTGTTTTTT	CASSRDRRNTGELFF
TRBD2	TRBJ2-5	many	TRBV4-1	TGCGCCAGCAGCCAAGATCTTCGTGGCGGGGGGTACCAAGAGACCCAGTACTTC	CASSQDLRGGGYQETQYF
-	TRBJ2-3	-	TRBV12-3/TRBV12-4	TGTGCCAGCAGTCGAGGGAGCGCAGGGACAGATACGCAGTATTTT	CASSRGSAGTDTQYF
-	TRBJ1-2	many	TRBV3-1	TGTGCCAGCAGCTCATTCGGAGGGGACTATGGCTACACCTTC	CASSSFGGDYGYTF
-	TRBJ2-1	few	TRBV11-3	TGTGCCAGCAGCCGATCCGCAGGGCCGGATGAGCAGTTCTTC	CASSRSAGPDEQFF
-	TRBJ2-1	many	TRBV29-1	TGCAGCGTTCAGATATCAGGGAGTGGTGAGCAGTTCTTC	CSVQISGSGEQFF
TRBD2	TRBJ2-7	-	TRBV20-1	TGCAGTGCCGGGGGGGGGTACGAGCAGTACTTC	CSAGGGYEQYF
-	TRBJ1-5	few	TRBV28	TGTGCCAGCAGTTTGGAGCCAAGACGGCCCCAGCATTTT	CASSLEPRRPQHF
TRBD1	TRBJ1-2	few	TRBV5-1	TGCGCCAGCAGCCCGGACAGGGTTAGGGATGGCTACACCTTC	CASSPDRVRDGYTF